This T cell receptor beta chain appears in the sequencing data of a study of T cell responses to AZD1222 COVID-19 vaccine. For the study at large: Pooled samples include second doses given at about 4 or 12 weeks.

As concerns this clone: Its target is unknown.

The J segment lost 2 bases and the V segment lost 4 bases, leaving 7 bases of the junction unmatched. The CDR3 loop spans 15 amino acids. CDR1 and CDR2 (germline): LGHDT, YNNKEL (reference sequence). Study-level points and caveats: Just a handful of people given AZD1222 tested seropositive at baseline. Nearly half of spike-specific TCRs reportedly go after variant regions that carry no mutations. The donors showed a predominance of white British ancestry and of females, with possible underestimation of clonal diversity.

Method: immunoSEQ multiplex PCR; TCRdb's copy keeps in-frame clones and lacks some. This table has about 150,000 clones, about nine tenths appearing once. The material was peripheral blood, obtained on day 0 of AZD1222 vaccination. The chain joins TRBV3-1 (or the pseudogene TRBV3-2) to TRBJ1-2; 7 nucleotides match TRBD1. The TCR originated in an adult in good health. The chain's CDR3 is CASSLSPTGNYGYTF. The CDR3 region has the DNA TGTGCCAGCAGCCTTTCCCCGACAGGGAACTATGGCTACACCTTC.